This T cell receptor beta chain was observed in a study of T cells in Graves' hyperthyroidism and ophthalmopathy. Points from the study as a whole: Model-based prediction identified ophthalmopathy a median around seven months prior to its onset. Most expanded thyroid clonotypes above 0.001 also appeared in blood. A model of 13 V-J pairs discriminated ophthalmopathy from stable hyperthyroidism.

The PBMCs were sourced from fresh peripheral blood (less than 11 ml). This clonotype has a handful of counts. The target antigen is unknown. Amplified TCR beta CDR3 regions derived from RNA transcripts. A set of HTBI primers served as the primers for a first-round RT-PCR of the TCR CDR3. TCRdb fed the multiplex PCR reads into MiXCR, producing one record per CDR3 protein. The data show some 600,000 distinct CDR3 sequences, about 14% seen once. Germline loops: CDR1 SGHRS, CDR2 YFSETQ. The ends were cut back, 4 bases at V and 8 bases at J, with 16 bases in the middle. The CDR3 has 14 residues. This clonotype originated in a woman younger than 45 with Graves' hyperthyroidism that later progressed to Graves' ophthalmopathy. Sequenced input: blood. This chain connects TRBV5-1 to TRBJ2-1, with D possibly TRBD2 on 7 matching bases. CDR3 nucleotide sequence: TGCGCCAGCAGCCCGAGGGGGGGAGGGTATGAGCAGTTCTTC. Translating it yields CASSPRGGGYEQFF.